This entry lists 13 T cell receptor beta chains sequenced from one sample in a study of response to subunit inactivated influenza vaccine. TCRdb processed the RT-PCR reads anew with MiXCR; each CDR3 protein has one entry. The data hold about 800,000 distinct CDR3 sequences, with approximately 21% observed a single time. This material consisted of PBMCs from blood, taken less than 6 days after vaccination. These receptors came from a man aged 45-60 years who received an inactivated influenza vaccine.

V usage is TRBV11-1 and J usage is TRBJ2-1, with 8 bases fitting TRBD2. CDR3 length equals 20 residues. Trimming at V came to 5 bases and at J to 2 bases, leaving 20 bases not matched to a gene. CDR1 and CDR2 from the germline V gene are SGHAT and FQDESV (reference sequence). The CDR3 sequence is CASSRRRGGLYKDAYNEQFF. Here the CDR3 DNA reads TGTGCCAGCAGCCGCAGACGGGGGGGACTATACAAGGACGCCTACAATGAGCAGTTCTTC.

This clonotype was found a few times. This rearrangement joins TRBV12-3 or TRBV12-4 to TRBJ2-3, with TRBD1 identical over 7 bases. The J segment lost 4 bases and the V segment lost 6 bases, leaving 4 bases of the junction unmatched. There are 13 residues in the CDR3. The CDR3 region has the DNA TGTGCCAGCAGACCGACAGGGCCAGATACGCAGTATTTT. It yields the protein CASRPTGPDTQYF.

This chain connects TRBV6-1 to TRBJ1-2; D is possibly TRBD1 (5 bases). The CDR3 extends over 14 amino acids. Germline CDR1 reads MNHNS; CDR2 reads SASEGT. Trimming took off 6 bases at V and 6 bases at J, with 17 bases between the two ends. CDR3 region: CASRGWGGGNGYTF. The CDR3 nucleotides are TGTGCCAGCAGGGGCTGGGGGGGAGGGAATGGCTACACCTTC.

In its sample, this clonotype was seen many times. The gene calls are TRBV12-3 or TRBV12-4 and TRBJ2-3; D call uncertain. Trimming took off 4 bases at V and 2 bases at J, with 10 bases between the two ends. The CDR3 extends over 14 amino acids. This chain's CDR3 is CASSSPQNTDTQYF. The CDR3 bases are TGTGCCAGCAGTTCCCCACAGAACACAGATACGCAGTATTTT.

The rearrangement uses TRBV12-5 and TRBJ1-2; D is undetermined. The CDR3 covers 13 residues. V gave up 4 bases and J gave up 6 bases, with 12 bases separating them. From germline, CDR1 is LGHNT and CDR2 FRNRAP. For the CDR3, the DNA is TGTGCTAGTGGTTCCCCGACCATCCATGGCTACACCTTC. Translated, it gives CASGSPTIHGYTF.

This clonotype was counted a few times. The chain uses TRBV20-1 and TRBJ1-5; D is unclear. Germline CDR1 and CDR2: DFQATT and SNEGSKA (reference sequence). CDR3 length: 12 residues. The V end was cut by 6 bases, the J end by 2 bases, with 8 bases between. The CDR3 loop reads CSAPVGNQPQHF. The DNA for the CDR3 is TGCAGTGCCCCGGTAGGCAATCAGCCCCAGCATTTT.

This clonotype was seen only a few times. One end of the junction fails to match germline, which may point to a read error. The chain uses TRBV7-2 and TRBJ2-2; 7 bases line up with TRBD1. Looked up from germline, CDR1 is SGHTA and CDR2 is FQGNSA. This CDR3 comprises 15 residues. The CDR3 is CASSYRTGNTGELFF. CDR3 bases: TGCGCCAGCAGCTACAGGACAGGGAACACCGGGGAGCTGTTTTTT.

The table lists this clonotype with a few counts. V and J are TRBV7-9 and TRBJ1-1; tentative D call: TRBD1 (6 bases). The CDR3 sequence is 17 residues long. Germline CDR1 is SEHNR and CDR2 is FQNEAQ (reference sequence). Trimming pared 4 bases from V and 7 bases from J, leaving 25 bases between. Here the CDR3 reads CASSSNRGGQGHLEAFF. The CDR3 nucleotides read TGTGCCAGCAGCTCAAATCGAGGTGGGCAGGGGCACCTTGAAGCTTTCTTT.

There are a few counts of this clonotype. The J gene is TRBJ2-7, the V gene TRBV6-1, with 13 bases identical to TRBD2. Germline V gives CDR1 MNHNS, CDR2 SASEGT. The CDR3 runs to 15 residues. The junction had 4 bases not matched to a gene; V was cut back by 6 bases and J by 2 bases. The CDR3 protein is CASSSGLAGAYEQYF. As DNA, the CDR3 is TGTGCCAGCAGCTCTGGACTAGCGGGGGCCTACGAGCAGTACTTC.

This clonotype was counted a few times. The chain combines TRBV11-2 with TRBJ2-1, with 10 positions matching TRBD2. V lost 4 bases to trimming and J lost 2 bases; unmatched junction nucleotides: 11. The CDR3 consists of 18 residues. The germline V gene has CDR1 SGHAT and CDR2 FQNNGV. The CDR3 loop reads CASSSKSSGTSAYNEQFF. For the CDR3, the DNA is TGTGCCAGCAGCTCCAAGAGTAGCGGGACTAGCGCCTACAATGAGCAGTTCTTC.

Here the CDR3 DNA reads TGTGCCACCAGTGATTTGGGGCGGGGGGGCCGCAATGAGCAGTTCTTC. It encodes CATSDLGRGGRNEQFF. This chain joins TRBV24-1 and TRBJ2-1; TRBD2 matches 9 bases. Trimming at V came to 0 bases and at J to 6 bases, leaving 5 bases not matched to a gene. Germline lookup yields CDR1 KGHDR and CDR2 SFDVKD. The CDR3 is 16 amino acids.

The chain uses TRBV12-3 or TRBV12-4 and TRBJ2-1, with D tentatively TRBD2 (5 bases). CDR3 length: 16 residues. The germline V and J ends were trimmed by 7 bases and 0 bases, with 16 bases remaining between them. The CDR3: CASTERSGSSYNEQFF. In DNA form, the CDR3 reads TGTGCCAGCACCGAGCGGAGCGGCAGCTCCTACAATGAGCAGTTCTTC.

This clonotype turned up a few times. This rearrangement joins TRBV7-2 to TRBJ2-3; 11 positions match TRBD2. Germline V gene sequence: CDR1 SGHTA, CDR2 FQGNSA. V gave up 7 bases and J gave up 15 bases; unmatched junction bases: 12. CDR3 length: 13 residues. CDR3 DNA: TGTGCCAGCACTTTGACTAGCGGGACATGGGTATATTTT. The encoded protein is CASTLTSGTWVYF.